The rows below give T cell receptor beta chains drawn from one sample of a study of blood T cell repertoires in COVID-19. Here immunoSEQ multiplex PCR was the method, and the copy in TCRdb shows in-frame clones only, minus some. The data hold roughly 110,000 clones, with about 70% observed a single time. The sample taken for sequencing was peripheral blood. Receptor source: a human donor with acute or convalescent COVID-19. The donor label of this sample is uncertain. CDR3s include the opening cysteine and the closing phenylalanine or tryptophan. Fields, in order: clone size, D gene, V gene, J gene, CDR3 DNA, CDR3 protein. The D gene is left open where the match is weak. Rows give clone size only sometimes, using once, few, many, or a class for an expanded clone.

size: -; D: -; V: TRBV6-5; J: TRBJ2-2; DNA: TGTGCCAGCAGGGGCTCCGGTTCGGGGATCGGGGAGCTGTTTTTT; CDR3: CASRGSGSGIGELFF
size: -; D: TRBD1; V: TRBV11-2; J: TRBJ1-2; DNA: TGTGCCAGCAGCTTAGGCGGGACAGTATATGGCTACACCTTC; CDR3: CASSLGGTVYGYTF
size: -; D: -; V: TRBV19; J: TRBJ1-1; DNA: TGTGCCAGTAGTAGACAGCCTACTGACACTGAAGCTTTCTTT; CDR3: CASSRQPTDTEAFF
size: -; D: TRBD1; V: TRBV4-1; J: TRBJ1-6; DNA: TGCGCCAGCAGCCGGGACAGGCGATTCTCCTATAATTCACCCCTCCACTTT; CDR3: CASSRDRRFSYNSPLHF
size: -; D: TRBD1; V: TRBV6-1; J: TRBJ1-2; DNA: TGTGCCAGCAGTGATCAGGGGGCGATTGGCTACACCTTC; CDR3: CASSDQGAIGYTF
size: once; D: TRBD2; V: TRBV6-1; J: TRBJ2-3; DNA: TGTGCCAGCAGTGGGACCGGGACTAGCGGGGGTTATAGCACAGATACGCAGTATTTT; CDR3: CASSGTGTSGGYSTDTQYF
size: -; D: TRBD1; V: TRBV6-5; J: TRBJ1-6; DNA: TGTGCCAGCAGTAAGGGACAGGGGAGCTCACCCCTCCACTTT; CDR3: CASSKGQGSSPLHF
size: once; D: -; V: TRBV9; J: TRBJ1-6; DNA: TGTGCCAGCAGCGTAAAGGGGAATTCACCCCTCCACTTT; CDR3: CASSVKGNSPLHF
size: -; D: -; V: TRBV10-3; J: TRBJ2-3; DNA: TGTGCCATCAGGGGCGGGGCGAACACAGATACGCAGTATTTT; CDR3: CAIRGGANTDTQYF
size: -; D: -; V: TRBV6-1; J: TRBJ1-6; DNA: TGTGCCAGCAGCGAACTCTCAACAGCCTATAATTCACCCCTCCACTTT; CDR3: CASSELSTAYNSPLHF
size: -; D: -; V: TRBV19; J: TRBJ2-2; DNA: TGTGCCAGTACTCATTGGCCCGGGGAGCTGTTTTTT; CDR3: CASTHWPGELFF
size: -; D: TRBD1; V: TRBV28; J: TRBJ1-5; DNA: TGTGCCAGCAGCAGGACAGGGGATTATCAGCCCCAGCATTTT; CDR3: CASSRTGDYQPQHF
size: once; D: -; V: TRBV7-9; J: TRBJ2-5; DNA: TGTGCCAGCAGCTTAGGAAGCGACCAAGAGACCCAGTACTTC; CDR3: CASSLGSDQETQYF
size: -; D: TRBD2; V: TRBV6-2/TRBV6-3; J: TRBJ2-1; DNA: TGTGCCAGCAGTTATAGCGGGATCCCACCGCAGTTCTTC; CDR3: CASSYSGIPPQFF
size: -; D: TRBD1; V: TRBV9; J: TRBJ1-6; DNA: TGTGCCAGCAGCGTAGATCCGCTGGGGACAGGGTATAATTCACCCCTCCACTTT; CDR3: CASSVDPLGTGYNSPLHF
size: -; D: TRBD1; V: TRBV2; J: TRBJ1-6; DNA: TGTGCCAGCAGAGCGACAGGGAGTTTAAATTCACCCCTCCACTTT; CDR3: CASRATGSLNSPLHF
size: few; D: -; V: TRBV19; J: TRBJ2-5; DNA: TGTGCCAGTGAGACAGGCCGGGGGACCCAGTACTTC; CDR3: CASETGRGTQYF
size: -; D: -; V: TRBV12-5; J: TRBJ2-2; DNA: TGTGCTAGTGCCGACAGGAGCTGGAACACCGGGGAGCTGTTTTTT; CDR3: CASADRSWNTGELFF